The 21 T cell receptor beta chains below all came from one sample that was sequenced in a study of cytomegalovirus exposure and HLA in healthy donors. The primer mix had 60 Vbeta and 13 Jbeta primers. Libraries were prepared by immunoSEQ multiplex PCR; TCRdb keeps only in-frame clonotypes and omits some of them. The sample shows 150,000 to 200,000 clones, 78% of them seen only once. Sequenced input: PBMCs. The receptors originated from a woman aged 40 to 50 in good health and CMV-seropositive.

The CDR3 DNA is TGTGCCAGCAGCTTAGCGCCGGGACTAGCTTTCAATGAGCAGTTCTTC. Encoded protein: CASSLAPGLAFNEQFF. This chain joins TRBV7-2 and TRBJ2-1; 9 nucleotides agree with TRBD2. Trimming at V came to 0 bases and at J to 6 bases, leaving 6 bases not matched to a gene. The CDR3 length is 16 residues. The germline CDR1 and CDR2 sequences are SGHTA and FQGNSA.

This clone was observed a few times. The chain joins TRBV19 to TRBJ2-7; 10 bases fit TRBD2. The CDR3 loop spans 14 amino acids. CDR1 and CDR2 from the germline V gene are LNHDA and SQIVND (reference sequence). The junction had 6 bases not matched to a gene; V was cut back by 8 bases and J by 2 bases. CDR3 region: CASSILAGPYEQYF. The CDR3 nucleotides are TGTGCCAGTTCCATACTAGCGGGGCCCTACGAGCAGTACTTC. The variable domain in full, completed from reference TRBV19 and TRBJ2-7, reads DGGITQSPKYLFRKEGQNVTLSCEQNLNHDAMYWYRQDPGQGLRLIYYSQIVNDFQKGDIAEGYSVSREKKESFPLTVTSAQKNPTAFYLCASSILAGPYEQYFGPGTRLTVT.

The genes are TRBV29-1 and TRBJ2-7, with TRBD1 identical over 7 bases. The germline CDR1 and CDR2 sequences are SQVTM and ANQGSEA. The trim removed 5 bases at V and 2 bases at J, leaving 3 bases unmatched. This CDR3 is 12 amino acids long. CDR3 in amino acids: CSVYQGAYEQYF. For the CDR3, the DNA is TGCAGCGTTTATCAGGGGGCCTACGAGCAGTACTTC.

This chain connects TRBV19 to TRBJ2-1; TRBD1 matches 9 bases. The germline V gene has CDR1 LNHDA and CDR2 SQIVND (reference sequence). V was clipped by 3 bases and J by 6 bases; unmatched bases: 6. This CDR3 is built from 15 residues. CDR3 region: CASSITGGVRNEQFF. In DNA, the CDR3 is TGTGCCAGTAGTATCACAGGGGGCGTTCGCAATGAGCAGTTCTTC. The full variable domain, completed using reference TRBV19 and TRBJ2-1, is DGGITQSPKYLFRKEGQNVTLSCEQNLNHDAMYWYRQDPGQGLRLIYYSQIVNDFQKGDIAEGYSVSREKKESFPLTVTSAQKNPTAFYLCASSITGGVRNEQFFGPGTRLTVL.

The rearrangement joins TRBV30 to TRBJ1-1; TRBD1 is a possible D gene (6 bases). V was shortened by 2 bases and J by 9 bases, with 13 bases between the two germline ends. The CDR3 runs to 12 residues. Looked up from germline, CDR1 is GTSNPN and CDR2 is SVGIG (reference sequence). The CDR3 nucleotides read TGTGCCTGGAGTCCTGGGACATTTCAAGCTTTCTTT. This encodes CAWSPGTFQAFF.

This chain uses TRBV5-6 with TRBJ2-4; no clear D. The V end lost 2 bases, the J end lost 0 bases, and 15 bases lay between the germline ends. This CDR3 has 17 residues. Germline values: CDR1 SGHDT, CDR2 YYEEEE. CDR3 loop: CASSLRRQSLAKNIQYF. DNA for the CDR3: TGTGCCAGCAGCTTAAGGCGGCAGTCCCTAGCCAAAAACATTCAGTACTTC.

This clone was recorded a few times. The rearrangement joins TRBV7-9 to TRBJ1-2; TRBD1 matches at 7 bases. V shed 6 bases, J shed 4 bases, and the junction held 5 bases outside the gene matches. Germline CDR1 is SEHNR and CDR2 is FQNEAQ (reference sequence). CDR3 length: 13 amino acids. CDR3 in amino acids: CASSSGQAYGYTF. The CDR3 coding sequence is TGTGCCAGCAGTTCAGGACAGGCCTATGGCTACACCTTC.

CDR3: CASSEEGGGPDTQYF. The CDR3 DNA follows: TGTGCCAGCAGTGAGGAAGGCGGGGGGCCAGATACGCAGTATTTT. This chain links TRBV6-4 with TRBJ2-3; 8 bases align to TRBD2. Trimming at V came to 3 bases and at J to 4 bases, leaving 6 bases not matched to a gene. CDR1 is MRHNA and CDR2 is SNTAGT in the germline V gene. The CDR3 sequence is 15 residues long.

About this clone: The same CDR3 arises from other DNA sequences in this sample as well. The chain is built from TRBV5-4 and TRBJ2-7; D not certain. Trimming took off 4 bases at V and 2 bases at J, with 4 bases between the two ends. This CDR3 has 11 amino acids. In germline, CDR1 is SGHNT, CDR2 YYREEE (reference sequence). The CDR3 region is CASSGPYEQYF. CDR3 DNA sequence: TGTGCCAGCAGCGGGCCCTACGAGCAGTACTTC.

The rearrangement uses TRBV11-2 and TRBJ1-5; the D is unclear. CDR1 and CDR2 from the germline V gene are SGHAT and FQNNGV. This CDR3 has 16 amino acids. Trimming left V 5 bases short and J 0 bases short, with 14 bases between. The DNA for the CDR3 is TGTGCCAGCAGCCACTTTGAGGATGGTAGCAATCAGCCCCAGCATTTT. Its translation: CASSHFEDGSNQPQHF.

The genes are TRBV5-5 and TRBJ2-3, with D tentatively TRBD1 (5 bases). Looked up from germline, CDR1 is SGHKS and CDR2 is YYEKEE (reference sequence). The CDR3 covers 14 residues. V was pared by 4 bases and J by 2 bases, with 11 bases between. CDR3 sequence: CASSRGRITDTQYF. The CDR3 DNA follows: TGTGCCAGCAGCAGGGGCCGGATCACAGATACGCAGTATTTT.

This clone occurred a few times. This rearrangement joins TRBV18 to TRBJ2-7, with D maybe TRBD2 (7 bases). CDR1 is KGHSH and CDR2 is LQKENI in the germline V gene. The V end lost 0 bases, the J end lost 5 bases, and 17 bases lay between the germline ends. The CDR3 runs 16 residues. The CDR3, as DNA: TGTGCCAGCTCACCACCAAGGTGGGGGGGCTTCCACGAGCAGTACTTC. Translated, it gives CASSPPRWGGFHEQYF.

The chain combines TRBV7-8 with TRBJ2-7; 11 nucleotides line up with TRBD1. V trimming: 4 bases; J trimming: 1 base; junction bases outside the gene matches: 9. The CDR3 consists of 17 residues. Germline V lookup: CDR1 SGHVS, CDR2 FQNEAQ. The CDR3 bases are TGTGCCAGCAGCTCGGGACAGGGGGTCCGACGGTCCTACGAGCAGTACTTC. This encodes CASSSGQGVRRSYEQYF.

This chain links TRBV28 with TRBJ2-5; TRBD1 is a possible D gene (6 bases). The CDR3 totals 14 residues. Germline lookup yields CDR1 MDHEN and CDR2 SYDVKM. V was pared by 6 bases and J by 5 bases, with 16 bases between. CDR3 sequence (DNA): TGTGCCAGCAGCCGAACAGGGAGTGGCGAGACCCAGTACTTC. It translates to CASSRTGSGETQYF.

This clone appeared once. This chain uses TRBV7-8 with TRBJ1-6, with 11 positions matching TRBD1. Germline V gives CDR1 SGHVS, CDR2 FQNEAQ. This CDR3 comprises 14 residues. The V gene end was trimmed by 5 bases and the J gene end by 10 bases; junction bases not matched to a gene: 4. The CDR3: CASSAGQGESPLHF. The DNA for the CDR3 is TGTGCCAGCAGCGCGGGACAGGGGGAGTCACCCCTCCACTTT.

This clone was found once. The gene calls are TRBV4-2 and TRBJ1-2; the D gene is possibly TRBD1 (6 bases). The V end lost 4 bases, the J end lost 4 bases, and 16 bases lay between the germline ends. Germline lookup yields CDR1 LGHNA and CDR2 YNFKEQ. The CDR3 contains 15 residues. CDR3 protein: CASSREDSPTYGYTF. The CDR3 region has the DNA TGTGCCAGCAGCCGCGAGGACAGCCCAACCTATGGCTACACCTTC.

The J gene is TRBJ2-7, the V gene TRBV30; 8 bases agree with TRBD1. Germline V gives CDR1 GTSNPN, CDR2 SVGIG (reference sequence). The CDR3 totals 13 residues. Trimming at V came to 1 base and at J to 6 bases, leaving 5 bases not matched to a gene. In nucleotides, the CDR3 is TGTGCCTGGAGTGGCCGGACAGGGTTCGAGCAGTACTTC. Encoded protein: CAWSGRTGFEQYF.

There are a few counts of this clone. The chain uses TRBV30 and TRBJ2-7; 7 positions match TRBD1. Germline CDR1 is GTSNPN and CDR2 is SVGIG (reference sequence). V lost 4 bases and J lost 6; bases outside the gene matches: 3. The CDR3 contains 11 residues. CDR3 protein: CAWTRQGEQYF. CDR3 bases: TGTGCCTGGACCAGACAGGGCGAGCAGTACTTC.

V is TRBV19 and J is TRBJ1-5, with a tentative D call TRBD1 (5 bases). With 6 bases removed from V and 6 bases from J, the gap between germline ends came to 18 bases. The CDR3 sequence is 15 residues long. CDR1 is LNHDA, CDR2 SQIVND, per germline (reference sequence). DNA for the CDR3: TGTGCCAGTAGGGGGGGAGGCCCTTTATCTCAGCCCCAGCATTTT. Residues: CASRGGGPLSQPQHF.

This chain links TRBV5-5 with TRBJ1-2; D remains unclear. Germline V lookup: CDR1 SGHKS, CDR2 YYEKEE (reference sequence). V was cut by 3 bases and J by 4 bases, with 13 bases left in between. This CDR3 region has 14 residues. The CDR3 region has the DNA TGTGCCAGCAGCTCTCCGCGGATAGCCTATGGCTACACCTTC. Its protein is CASSSPRIAYGYTF.

The chain carries TRBV12-5 and TRBJ2-7; a weak D match, TRBD2 (6 bases). Germline V gives CDR1 LGHNT, CDR2 FRNRAP. The CDR3 runs 13 residues. V lost 9 bases, J lost 2 bases, and 14 bases lay in between. The CDR3 spells CASSRAGPYEQYF. Written as DNA, the CDR3 is TGTGCTAGCTCCCGAGCGGGTCCCTACGAGCAGTACTTC. Filled out from reference TRBV12-5 and TRBJ2-7, the complete variable domain reads DARVTQTPRHKVTEMGQEVTMRCQPILGHNTVFWYRQTMMQGLELLAYFRNRAPLDDSGMPKDRFSAEMPDATLATLKIQPSEPRDSAVYFCASSRAGPYEQYFGPGTRLTVT.